The 26 T cell receptor beta chains below all came from one sample that was sequenced in a study of blood T cells in healthy people across ages. Next came a second PCR, run for about 7 to 12 cycles, which used a sample-barcoded 5' primer along with a J-beta primer mix. TCRdb called the 5' RACE reads again in MiXCR, with one record for every CDR3 protein. The sample has about 730,000 distinct CDR3 sequences; 35% to 45% are singletons. The sequencing input was blood. Receptors were obtained from a woman aged 55-70 years in good health.

In this sample, this clonotype turned up a few times. The chain has TRBV20-1 and TRBJ2-3; 10 positions agree with TRBD2. In germline, CDR1 is DFQATT, CDR2 SNEGSKA (reference sequence). V lost 6 bases, J lost 6 bases, and 9 bases stayed unmatched. This CDR3 comprises 14 residues. The CDR3 DNA reads TGCAGTGCCCATTTAGCGGGAGGCTCGGATACGCAGTATTTT. Translating it yields CSAHLAGGSDTQYF.

The V call is TRBV2, the J call TRBJ2-1; TRBD2 aligns across 11 bases. The length of the CDR3 is 17 residues. After removal of 6 bases from V and 5 bases from J, the junction contained 12 bases not matched to a gene. Germline CDR1 and CDR2: SNHLY and FYNNEI. CDR3 sequence (DNA): TGTGCCAGCAGCACCCTGGGGATACTAGCGGGGGACAATGAGCAGTTCTTC. Amino acids: CASSTLGILAGDNEQFF.

This clonotype was seen a handful of times. The chain couples TRBV20-1 to TRBJ2-5; 10 bases agree with TRBD2. V was clipped by 3 bases and J by 11 bases; unmatched bases: 12. Looked up from germline, CDR1 is DFQATT and CDR2 is SNEGSKA (reference sequence). CDR3 length equals 14 residues. CDR3 nucleotides: TGCAGTGCTAGCACTAGCGGGACCGAGGGTGAGCAGTACTTC. Its translation is CSASTSGTEGEQYF.

This clonotype came up once. The chain links TRBV4-3 to TRBJ1-1, with D tentatively TRBD1 (6 bases). V dropped 0 bases and J dropped 3 bases, with 17 bases sitting between them. The CDR3 has 17 amino acids. The germline V gene has CDR1 LGHNA and CDR2 YSLEER. Here the CDR3 reads CASSQEPTMTGDTEAFF. DNA of the CDR3: TGCGCCAGCAGCCAAGAGCCCACCATGACAGGAGACACTGAAGCTTTCTTT.

This clonotype was seen many times. J is TRBJ2-5 and V is TRBV4-2; D is unclear. The germline V and J ends were trimmed by 4 bases and 1 base, with 13 bases remaining between them. Germline V lookup: CDR1 LGHNA, CDR2 YNFKEQ. The CDR3 consists of 15 residues. Here the CDR3 DNA reads TGTGCCAGCAGCCCTTCGGACGGCCCCCAAGAGACCCAGTACTTC. It yields the protein CASSPSDGPQETQYF.

In the case of this clonotype: This may stem from a read error, because a much larger clone lies one nucleotide away. The V gene is TRBV10-3, the J gene TRBJ2-5, with D possibly TRBD2 on 5 matching bases. This CDR3 spans 14 amino acids. V lost 0 bases and J lost 11, with 16 bases in between. The V gene's germline CDR1 is ENHRY and CDR2 SYGVKD. In DNA form, the CDR3 reads TGTGCCATCAGTGAGTCCACGGGGTGGAATGAGCAGTACTTC. Translated, it gives CAISESTGWNEQYF.

The table lists this clonotype with many counts. This rearrangement joins TRBV4-2 to TRBJ2-5, with 13 bases identical to TRBD2. This CDR3 is built from 18 residues. V gave up 1 base and J gave up 6 bases; unmatched junction bases: 11. The germline gives CDR1 LGHNA, CDR2 YNFKEQ. CDR3 nucleotide sequence: TGTGCCAGCAGCCAAGGCGGACTAGCGGGGGTACGTCAACAGACCCAGTACTTC. This encodes CASSQGGLAGVRQQTQYF.

V and J are TRBV27 and TRBJ2-1; D gene ambiguous. The germline V gene has CDR1 MNHEY and CDR2 SMNVEV (reference sequence). This CDR3 is 12 amino acids long. Trimming removed 5 bases from V and 5 bases from J, with 7 bases in between. The CDR3: CASSPDHNEQFF. The CDR3 DNA reads as TGTGCCAGCAGTCCCGACCACAATGAGCAGTTCTTC.

This clonotype has only a few counts. The chain joins TRBV7-9 to TRBJ1-2, with D unclear. Germline-derived CDR1 and CDR2 are SEHNR and FQNEAQ (reference sequence). The CDR3 is 14 residues long. V was cut by 1 base and J by 4 bases, with 10 bases left in between. The CDR3 nucleotides read TGTGCCAGCAGCTTAGATGAGGAGAGCTATGGCTACACCTTC. Translating gives CASSLDEESYGYTF.

In this sample, this clonotype turned up a few times. V usage is TRBV29-1 and J usage is TRBJ1-5; D remains unclear. Trimming took off 3 bases at V and 0 bases at J, with 6 bases between the two ends. Germline loops: CDR1 SQVTM, CDR2 ANQGSEA. The CDR3 spans 13 residues. The DNA of the CDR3 is TGCAGCGTTGACGACGGTAGCAATCAGCCCCAGCATTTT. This gives the protein CSVDDGSNQPQHF. The full variable domain, its missing parts supplied by reference TRBV29-1 and TRBJ1-5, is SAVISQKPSRDICQRGTSLTIQCQVDSQVTMMFWYRQQPGQSLTLIATANQGSEATYESGFVIDKFPISRPNLTFSTLTVSNMSPEDSSIYLCSVDDGSNQPQHFGDGTRLSIL.

This clonotype appeared a few times. This chain uses TRBV12-3 or TRBV12-4 with TRBJ2-5; 13 bases line up with TRBD2. The DNA end is more similar to TRBJ2-7, so the J call may be wrong. The CDR3 is 15 residues long. CDR3 sequence (DNA): TGTGCCAGCAGTTTGGGACTAGCGGGGATAGGCGAGCAGTACTTC. Protein product: CASSLGLAGIGEQYF.

On this clonotype itself: One junction end does not reproduce the germline sequence, and a read error may be involved. The chain carries TRBV4-2 and TRBJ2-3; 12 nucleotides agree with TRBD2. The V gene's germline CDR1 is LGHNA and CDR2 YNFKEQ. The CDR3 extends over 16 amino acids. CDR3 sequence reads: CASSRGLAGTTDAQYF. CDR3 sequence (DNA): TGTGCCAGCAGCCGTGGACTAGCGGGGACCACAGATGCGCAGTATTTT.

V gene TRBV7-6 combines with J gene TRBJ2-2, with 8 positions matching TRBD1. Unmatched junction bases numbered 4, after V lost 8 bases and J lost 5 bases. The CDR3 has 13 amino acids. Germline V gives CDR1 SGHVS, CDR2 FNYEAQ. Here the CDR3 reads CASPRTGTGELFF. CDR3 bases: TGTGCCAGCCCTCGGACAGGGACCGGGGAGCTGTTTTTT. The whole variable domain, remainder taken from reference TRBV7-6 and TRBJ2-2, is GAGVSQSPRYKVTKRGQDVALRCDPISGHVSLYWYRQALGQGPEFLTYFNYEAQQDKSGLPNDRFSAERPEGSISTLTIQRTEQRDSAMYRCASPRTGTGELFFGEGSRLTVL.

A few counts support this clonotype. This chain uses TRBV20-1 with TRBJ2-1, with TRBD2 identical over 11 bases. CDR3 length equals 15 residues. The V gene end was trimmed by 6 bases and the J gene end by 3 bases; junction bases not matched to a gene: 7. Germline V gene sequence: CDR1 DFQATT, CDR2 SNEGSKA (reference sequence). This CDR3 is CSAPRTSGLYNEQFF. The CDR3 coding sequence is TGCAGTGCACCTCGGACTAGCGGGCTCTACAATGAGCAGTTCTTC.

There are many counts of this clonotype. The rearrangement uses TRBV10-3 and TRBJ2-3, with a possible D match to TRBD1 (5 bases). The CDR3 has 13 amino acids. The V end was cut by 10 bases, the J end by 5 bases, with 16 bases between. CDR1 and CDR2 (germline): ENHRY, SYGVKD. This CDR3 reads CATSDRQLDTQYF. Written as DNA, the CDR3 is TGTGCCACCAGCGATCGACAGCTAGATACGCAGTATTTT.

On this clonotype: At one end, the junction sequence differs from germline, possibly due to a read error. The chain uses TRBV5-5 and TRBJ1-2, with 9 positions matching TRBD1. Germline V gene sequence: CDR1 SGHKS, CDR2 YYEKEE (reference sequence). This CDR3 is built from 15 residues. This CDR3 reads CASSLTGGRNYGYSF. The CDR3 nucleotides are TGTGCCAGCAGCTTGACAGGGGGCAGGAACTATGGCTACTCCTTC.

The table lists this clonotype with a few counts. DNA for the CDR3: TGTGCCAGCAGCCTAGTGGGACAAAATCAAGAGACCCAGTACTTC. This encodes CASSLVGQNQETQYF. The chain is built from TRBV6-1 and TRBJ2-5; TRBD1 might be the D (6 bases). This CDR3 is built from 15 residues. With 6 bases removed from V and 2 bases from J, the gap between germline ends came to 16 bases. Germline values: CDR1 MNHNS, CDR2 SASEGT.

The rearrangement links TRBV2 to TRBJ2-5; 8 nucleotides align to TRBD1. This CDR3 is built from 13 residues. The trim removed 6 bases at V and 4 bases at J, leaving 4 bases unmatched. Germline CDR1 is SNHLY and CDR2 is FYNNEI. The CDR3: CASRAGGAETQYF. The CDR3 bases are TGTGCCAGCAGGGCAGGGGGCGCAGAGACCCAGTACTTC.

The chain is built from TRBV20-1 and TRBJ2-5, with 8 bases that match TRBD2. The last part of the DNA fits TRBJ2-7 better; the J call may be wrong. This CDR3 spans 16 amino acids. Germline values: CDR1 DFQATT, CDR2 SNEGSKA (reference sequence). In nucleotides, the CDR3 is TGCAGTGCTAGAGATCTGGTAGCGGGACCCATCTACGAGCAGTACTTC. Translated, it gives CSARDLVAGPIYEQYF.

This clonotype was picked up a small number of times. The J gene is TRBJ2-1, the V gene TRBV5-1; 14 nucleotides line up with TRBD2. The CDR3 sequence is 17 residues long. Germline V gives CDR1 SGHRS, CDR2 YFSETQ. Germline trimming cut 0 bases from V and 10 bases from J; bases unmatched to any gene: 9. The CDR3 DNA is TGCGCCAGCAGCTTGGCGACGACTAGCGGGGGGGCAGGAGAGCAGTTCTTC. This translates into CASSLATTSGGAGEQFF.

The chain uses TRBV20-1 and TRBJ2-5; a weak D match, TRBD2 (6 bases). This CDR3 is 14 amino acids long. CDR1 and CDR2 from the germline V gene are DFQATT and SNEGSKA (reference sequence). Trimming took off 3 bases at V and 4 bases at J, with 15 bases between the two ends. The CDR3, as DNA: TGCAGTGCTAGTGGGGCGGGATTGGGAGAGACCCAGTACTTC. Translation: CSASGAGLGETQYF.

The chain links TRBV6-1 to TRBJ2-5, with a tentative D call TRBD1 (6 bases). CDR1 and CDR2 (germline): MNHNS, SASEGT. V was shortened by 11 bases and J by 4 bases, with 20 bases between the two germline ends. The CDR3 runs to 14 residues. CDR3 amino acids: CACRPGQRGETQYF. CDR3 sequence (DNA): TGTGCCTGCCGACCCGGACAGAGAGGAGAGACCCAGTACTTC.

This clonotype has only a few counts. The rearrangement uses TRBV29-1 and TRBJ2-6, with D unclear. The CDR3 sequence is 15 residues long. V was shortened by 3 bases and J by 0 bases, with 9 bases between the two germline ends. Germline V gene sequence: CDR1 SQVTM, CDR2 ANQGSEA. CDR3 DNA sequence: TGCAGCGTTGATGTGGGCTCCTCTGGGGCCAACGTCCTGACTTTC. Amino acids: CSVDVGSSGANVLTF. The full variable domain, its missing parts supplied by reference TRBV29-1 and TRBJ2-6, is SAVISQKPSRDICQRGTSLTIQCQVDSQVTMMFWYRQQPGQSLTLIATANQGSEATYESGFVIDKFPISRPNLTFSTLTVSNMSPEDSSIYLCSVDVGSSGANVLTFGAGSRLTVL.

J is TRBJ1-5 and V is TRBV4-1, with 7 bases aligning to TRBD1. With V trimmed by 0 bases and J by 6 bases, 5 bases remained unmatched. CDR1 is MGHRA, CDR2 YSYEKL, per germline. CDR3 length: 15 residues. This CDR3 is CASSQESGGVQPQHF. CDR3 nucleotides: TGCGCCAGCAGCCAAGAGTCAGGGGGGGTTCAGCCCCAGCATTTT.

The V gene is TRBV11-2, the J gene TRBJ2-6; D is undetermined. This CDR3 contains 15 residues. The V end was cut by 3 bases, the J end by 2 bases, with 8 bases between. The germline gives CDR1 SGHAT, CDR2 FQNNGV. DNA of the CDR3: TGTGCCAGCAGCTTGCCCGGGCCTGGGGCCAACGTCCTGACTTTC. Translation: CASSLPGPGANVLTF.

This clonotype was recorded once. Compared with germline, one end of the junction differs, possibly owing to a read error. The V call is TRBV25-1, the J call TRBJ2-1; TRBD2 matches 10 bases. There are 13 residues in the CDR3. Germline-derived CDR1 and CDR2 are MGHDK and SYGVNS. The CDR3 nucleotides read TGTGTCAGCAGGGTAGCGGGGGGCAATGAGCAGTTCTTC. The encoded protein is CVSRVAGGNEQFF.